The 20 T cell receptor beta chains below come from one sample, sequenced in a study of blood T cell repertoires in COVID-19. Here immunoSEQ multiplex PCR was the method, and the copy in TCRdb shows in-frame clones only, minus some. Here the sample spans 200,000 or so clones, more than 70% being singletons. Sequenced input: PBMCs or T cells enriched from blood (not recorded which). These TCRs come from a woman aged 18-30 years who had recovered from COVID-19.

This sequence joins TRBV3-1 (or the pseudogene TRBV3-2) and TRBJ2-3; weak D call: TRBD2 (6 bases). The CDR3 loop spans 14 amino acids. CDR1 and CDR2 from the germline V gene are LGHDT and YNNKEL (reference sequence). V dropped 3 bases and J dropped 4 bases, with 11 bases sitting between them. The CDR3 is CASSHWGEADTQYF. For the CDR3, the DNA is TGTGCCAGCAGCCACTGGGGGGAAGCAGATACGCAGTATTTT.

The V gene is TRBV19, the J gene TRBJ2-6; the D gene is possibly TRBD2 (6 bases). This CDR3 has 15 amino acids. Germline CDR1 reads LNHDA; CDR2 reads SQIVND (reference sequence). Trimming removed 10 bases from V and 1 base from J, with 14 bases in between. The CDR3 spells CATHPGDSGANVLTF. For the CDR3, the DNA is TGTGCCACCCACCCGGGGGATTCTGGGGCCAACGTCCTGACTTTC.

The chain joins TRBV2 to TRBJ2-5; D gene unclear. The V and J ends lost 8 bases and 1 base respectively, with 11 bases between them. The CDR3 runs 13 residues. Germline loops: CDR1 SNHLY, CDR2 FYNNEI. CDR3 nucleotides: TGTGCCAGCGGTGGCAGGTCCCAAGAGACCCAGTACTTC. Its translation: CASGGRSQETQYF.

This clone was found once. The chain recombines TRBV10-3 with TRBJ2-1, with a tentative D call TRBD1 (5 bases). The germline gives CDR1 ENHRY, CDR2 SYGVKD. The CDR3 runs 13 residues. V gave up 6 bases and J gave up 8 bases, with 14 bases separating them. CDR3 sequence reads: CAIRLDSKHEQFF. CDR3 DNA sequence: TGTGCCATCAGATTAGACAGTAAGCATGAGCAGTTCTTC.

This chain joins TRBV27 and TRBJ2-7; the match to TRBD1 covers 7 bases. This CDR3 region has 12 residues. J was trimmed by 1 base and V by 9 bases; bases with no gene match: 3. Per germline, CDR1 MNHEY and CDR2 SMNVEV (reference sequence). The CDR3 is CASTGASYEQYF. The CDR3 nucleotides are TGTGCCAGTACAGGGGCGTCCTACGAGCAGTACTTC.

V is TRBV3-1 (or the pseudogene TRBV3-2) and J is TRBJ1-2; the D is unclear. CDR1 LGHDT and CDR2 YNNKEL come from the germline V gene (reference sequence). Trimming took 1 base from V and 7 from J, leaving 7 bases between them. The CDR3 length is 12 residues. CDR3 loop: CASSQVAVGYTF. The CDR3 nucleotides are TGTGCCAGCAGCCAAGTAGCAGTTGGCTACACCTTC.

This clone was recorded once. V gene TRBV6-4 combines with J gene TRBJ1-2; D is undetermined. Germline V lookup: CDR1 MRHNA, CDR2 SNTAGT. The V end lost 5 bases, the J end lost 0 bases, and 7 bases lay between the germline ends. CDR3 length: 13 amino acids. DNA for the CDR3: TGTGCCAGCAGTCCAGGAACTAACTATGGCTACACCTTC. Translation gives CASSPGTNYGYTF.

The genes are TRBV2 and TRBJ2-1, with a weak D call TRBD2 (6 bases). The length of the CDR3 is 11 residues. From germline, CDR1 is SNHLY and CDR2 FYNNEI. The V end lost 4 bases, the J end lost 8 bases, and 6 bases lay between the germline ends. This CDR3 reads CASSAGDEQFF. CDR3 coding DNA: TGTGCCAGCAGTGCGGGGGATGAGCAGTTCTTC.

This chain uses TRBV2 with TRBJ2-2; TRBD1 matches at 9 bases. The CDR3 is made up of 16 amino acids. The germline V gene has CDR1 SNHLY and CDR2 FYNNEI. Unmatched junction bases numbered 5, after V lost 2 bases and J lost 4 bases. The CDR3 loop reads CASSELGTGSTGELFF. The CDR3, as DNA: TGTGCCAGCAGTGAATTAGGGACAGGGAGCACCGGGGAGCTGTTTTTT.

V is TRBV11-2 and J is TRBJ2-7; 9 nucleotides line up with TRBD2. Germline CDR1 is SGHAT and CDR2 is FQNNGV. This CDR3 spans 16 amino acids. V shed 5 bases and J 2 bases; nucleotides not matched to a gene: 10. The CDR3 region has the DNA TGTGCCAGCAGCACCGTAAGCGGGGGGTCTACCTACGAGCAGTACTTC. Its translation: CASSTVSGGSTYEQYF. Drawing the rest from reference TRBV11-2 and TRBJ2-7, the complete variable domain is EAGVAQSPRYKIIEKRQSVAFWCNPISGHATLYWYQQILGQGPKLLIQFQNNGVVDDSQLPKDRFSAERLKGVDSTLKIQPAKLEDSAVYLCASSTVSGGSTYEQYFGPGTRLTVT.

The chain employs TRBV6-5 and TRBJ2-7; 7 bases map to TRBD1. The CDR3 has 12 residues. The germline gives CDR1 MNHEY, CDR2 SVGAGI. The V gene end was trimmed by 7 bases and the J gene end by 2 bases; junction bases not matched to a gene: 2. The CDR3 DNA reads TGTGCCAGCACCACAGGGGCCTACGAGCAGTACTTC. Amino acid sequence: CASTTGAYEQYF.

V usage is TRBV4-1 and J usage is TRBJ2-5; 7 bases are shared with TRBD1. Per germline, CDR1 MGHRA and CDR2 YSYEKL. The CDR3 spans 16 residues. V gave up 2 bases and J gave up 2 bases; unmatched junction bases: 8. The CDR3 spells CASSQLTGERQETQYF. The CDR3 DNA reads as TGCGCCAGCAGCCAACTTACAGGGGAACGGCAAGAGACCCAGTACTTC.

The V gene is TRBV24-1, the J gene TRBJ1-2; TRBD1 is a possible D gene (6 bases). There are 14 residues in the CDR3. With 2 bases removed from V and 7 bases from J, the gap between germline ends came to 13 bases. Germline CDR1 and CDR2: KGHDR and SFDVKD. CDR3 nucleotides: TGTGCCACCAGTGATTGGGGACAAGTGGCTGGCTACACCTTC. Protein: CATSDWGQVAGYTF.

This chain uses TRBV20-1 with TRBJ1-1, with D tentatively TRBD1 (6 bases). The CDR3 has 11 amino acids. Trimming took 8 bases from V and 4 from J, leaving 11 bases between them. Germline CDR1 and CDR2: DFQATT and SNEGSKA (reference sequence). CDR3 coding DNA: TGCAGTATACAGGGTGTCACTGAAGCTTTCTTT. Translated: CSIQGVTEAFF.

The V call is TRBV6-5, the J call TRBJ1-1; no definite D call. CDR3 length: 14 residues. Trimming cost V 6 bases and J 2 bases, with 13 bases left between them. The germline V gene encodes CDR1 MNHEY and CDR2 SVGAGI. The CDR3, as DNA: TGTGCCAGCAGCTCCCCTCCAGGCAACACTGAAGCTTTCTTT. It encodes CASSSPPGNTEAFF.

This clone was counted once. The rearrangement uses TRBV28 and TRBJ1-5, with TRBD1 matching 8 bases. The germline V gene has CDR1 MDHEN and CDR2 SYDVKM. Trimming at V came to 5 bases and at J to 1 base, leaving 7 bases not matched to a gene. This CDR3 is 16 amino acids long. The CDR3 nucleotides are TGTGCCAGCAGTCCAGGACAGGGTTGGAGCAATCAGCCCCAGCATTTT. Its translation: CASSPGQGWSNQPQHF.

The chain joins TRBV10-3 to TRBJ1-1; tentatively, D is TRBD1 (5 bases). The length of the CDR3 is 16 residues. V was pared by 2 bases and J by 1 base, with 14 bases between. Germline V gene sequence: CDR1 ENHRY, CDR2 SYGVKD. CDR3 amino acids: CAISERAGQGNTEAFF. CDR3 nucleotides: TGTGCCATCAGTGAGCGCGCTGGACAAGGGAACACTGAAGCTTTCTTT.

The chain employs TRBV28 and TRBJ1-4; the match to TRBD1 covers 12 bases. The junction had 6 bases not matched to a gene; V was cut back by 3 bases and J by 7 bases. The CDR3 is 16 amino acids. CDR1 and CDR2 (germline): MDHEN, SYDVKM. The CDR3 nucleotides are TGTGCCAGCAGTTTGGGGGGACAGGGGGCGCGTGAAAAACTGTTTTTT. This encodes CASSLGGQGAREKLFF. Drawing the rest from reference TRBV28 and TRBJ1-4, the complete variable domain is DVKVTQSSRYLVKRTGEKVFLECVQDMDHENMFWYRQDPGLGLRLIYFSYDVKMKEKGDIPEGYSVSREKKERFSLILESASTNQTSMYLCASSLGGQGAREKLFFGSGTQLSVL.

The CDR3 coding sequence is TGTGCCAGCAGGCCCACAGGTGCAACTAATGAAAAACTGTTTTTT. Its translation: CASRPTGATNEKLFF. The chain combines TRBV28 with TRBJ1-4; weak D call: TRBD1 (5 bases). The length of the CDR3 is 15 residues. The V and J ends lost 6 bases and 0 bases respectively, with 11 bases between them. Germline-derived CDR1 and CDR2 are MDHEN and SYDVKM.

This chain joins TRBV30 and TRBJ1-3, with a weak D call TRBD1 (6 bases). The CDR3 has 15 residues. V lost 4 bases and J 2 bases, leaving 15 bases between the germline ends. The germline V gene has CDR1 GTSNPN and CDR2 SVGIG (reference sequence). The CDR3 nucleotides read TGTGCCTGGACTAACCAGGGGTTCACTGGAAACACCATATATTTT. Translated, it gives CAWTNQGFTGNTIYF.